This entry lists 11 T cell receptor beta chains sequenced from one sample in a study of CD8 T cells in Susac syndrome. Random hexamers primed reverse transcription of 0.5 to 1 ug RNA. TCRdb re-derived calls from the immunoSEQ multiplex PCR reads in MiXCR, one entry per CDR3 protein. The sample has a few hundred thousand distinct CDR3 sequences; around 93% are singletons. The source material was CD4+ T cells from PBMCs. These receptors all stem from a human donor with multiple sclerosis.

The J gene is TRBJ2-2, the V gene TRBV20-1; 8 positions match TRBD2. Trimming took 3 bases from V and 4 from J; bases not matched to a gene: 4. Germline V lookup: CDR1 DFQATT, CDR2 SNEGSKA (reference sequence). This CDR3 is 14 amino acids long. As DNA, the CDR3 is TGCAGTGCTAGGGCCGCGGGAGGCACCGGGGAGCTGTTTTTT. It codes for CSARAAGGTGELFF.

J is TRBJ1-4 and V is TRBV6-6, with D possibly matching TRBD1 (6 bases). Looked up from germline, CDR1 is MNHNY and CDR2 is SVGAGI (reference sequence). This CDR3 has 15 amino acids. V lost 6 bases and J 5 bases, leaving 16 bases between the germline ends. CDR3 in DNA: TGTGCCAGCAGACCCGACGGGGGCGGAAATGAAAAACTGTTTTTT. Translation gives CASRPDGGGNEKLFF.

The chain joins TRBV5-1 to TRBJ2-7; a possible D gene is TRBD1 (6 bases). The V and J ends lost 3 bases and 0 bases respectively, with 16 bases between them. Germline V lookup: CDR1 SGHRS, CDR2 YFSETQ. This CDR3 spans 16 amino acids. The CDR3 sequence: CASSSTGTGSSYEQYV. CDR3 sequence (DNA): TGCGCCAGCAGCTCGACAGGCACGGGAAGCTCCTACGAGCAGTACGTC.

CDR3 residues: CASIDITMNTEAFF. The CDR3 DNA reads as TGTGCCAGTATCGACATTACCATGAACACTGAAGCTTTCTTT. The chain carries TRBV19 and TRBJ1-1; the D is unclear. Germline-derived CDR1 and CDR2 are LNHDA and SQIVND (reference sequence). There are 14 residues in the CDR3. Trimming removed 7 bases from V and 0 bases from J, with 12 bases in between.

A single count supports this clonotype. The chain couples TRBV3-1 to TRBJ1-1; 9 nucleotides align to TRBD1. With 3 bases clipped from V and 6 bases from J, the junction kept 11 bases outside the gene matches. This CDR3 is 16 amino acids long. Germline CDR1 is LGHDT and CDR2 is YNNKEL (reference sequence). In DNA, the CDR3 is TGTGCCAGCAGCCAGGAGACCGGGACAGGGAGGCCTGAAGCTTTCTTT. Its protein is CASSQETGTGRPEAFF. Drawing the rest from reference TRBV3-1 and TRBJ1-1, the complete variable domain is DTAVSQTPKYLVTQMGNDKSIKCEQNLGHDTMYWYKQDSKKFLKIMFSYNNKELIINETVPNRFSPKSPDKAHLNLHINSLELGDSAVYFCASSQETGTGRPEAFFGQGTRLTVV.

V is TRBV25-1 and J is TRBJ2-5; TRBD1 matches at 7 bases. In germline, CDR1 is MGHDK, CDR2 SYGVNS. The CDR3 consists of 15 residues. Unmatched junction bases numbered 7, after V lost 5 bases and J lost 1 base. CDR3 residues: CASSLKGAPQETQYF. The DNA for the CDR3 is TGTGCCAGCAGTCTTAAGGGGGCACCCCAAGAGACCCAGTACTTC.

The rearrangement links TRBV7-9 to TRBJ2-5; 9 bases are shared with TRBD2. This CDR3 has 14 residues. Germline trimming cut 1 base from V and 10 bases from J; bases unmatched to any gene: 7. Germline CDR1 SEHNR, CDR2 FQNEAQ (reference sequence). The CDR3 spells CASSLGSSGSIQYF. The CDR3, as DNA: TGTGCCAGCAGCTTAGGAAGTAGCGGGAGTATCCAGTACTTC.

The chain joins TRBV11-2 to TRBJ2-7; tentative D call: TRBD2 (5 bases). Deletions cut 1 base from V and 6 bases from J, with 10 bases between. Per the germline V gene, CDR1 is SGHAT and CDR2 is FQNNGV. The CDR3 length is 13 residues. The CDR3 DNA sequence: TGTGCCAGCAGCTTAGGGGCGGGTCTCGAGCAGTACGTC. Translation: CASSLGAGLEQYV.

The chain combines TRBV29-1 with TRBJ2-7; 11 bases line up with TRBD2. V dropped 6 bases and J dropped 7; count of bases not matched to a gene: 5. In germline, CDR1 is SQVTM, CDR2 ANQGSEA. This CDR3 region has 12 residues. CDR3 nucleotides: TGCAGCGTACGTCTAGCGGGAGGTGAGCAGTACGTC. The encoded protein is CSVRLAGGEQYV.

The chain combines TRBV29-1 with TRBJ1-1; TRBD1 agrees at 8 bases. CDR1 is SQVTM, CDR2 ANQGSEA, per germline. This CDR3 comprises 13 residues. The V and J ends lost 3 bases and 3 bases, in that order; junction bases with no gene match: 3. This CDR3 is CSVDRGRDTEAFF. The CDR3 DNA is TGCAGCGTTGACAGGGGGCGTGACACTGAAGCTTTCTTT.

The V gene is TRBV7-9, the J gene TRBJ1-1, with a possible D match to TRBD1 (5 bases). The germline V gene has CDR1 SEHNR and CDR2 FQNEAQ (reference sequence). V was trimmed by 5 bases and J by 5 bases, leaving 12 bases between them. The CDR3 length is 13 residues. The CDR3 nucleotides read TGTGCCAGCAGCGTCCGGGACGGTACTGAAGCTTTCTTT. As protein: CASSVRDGTEAFF.